This T cell receptor (beta chain) was found in a study of blood T cell repertoires in COVID-19. Study summary: Italy, Spain and the United States were the sources of the convalescent and acute COVID-19 samples. T cells, B-cell-depleted T cells, or PBMCs supplied cDNA or gDNA.

As processed by the authors: How many nucleated cells were present was estimated from reference gene primer amplification. Sequencing was performed with immunoSEQ multiplex PCR; in TCRdb, only in-frame clones are kept and a portion is missing. The V and J calls and clone size come from that table; D and trimming were worked out from the DNA. In the table there are about 99,000 clones, approximately 84% of which are singletons. Material: peripheral blood. This TCR was recovered from a human donor in a cohort sampled during active COVID-19.

CDR3 in DNA: TGTGCCAGTAGTGTACAGGGGGCGCATGGCTACACCTTC. As protein: CASSVQGAHGYTF. The rearrangement uses TRBV19 and TRBJ1-2; 9 bases map to TRBD1. CDR3 length: 13 residues. The V and J ends lost 5 bases and 6 bases, in that order; junction bases with no gene match: 4. Germline loops: CDR1 LNHDA, CDR2 SQIVND (reference sequence).